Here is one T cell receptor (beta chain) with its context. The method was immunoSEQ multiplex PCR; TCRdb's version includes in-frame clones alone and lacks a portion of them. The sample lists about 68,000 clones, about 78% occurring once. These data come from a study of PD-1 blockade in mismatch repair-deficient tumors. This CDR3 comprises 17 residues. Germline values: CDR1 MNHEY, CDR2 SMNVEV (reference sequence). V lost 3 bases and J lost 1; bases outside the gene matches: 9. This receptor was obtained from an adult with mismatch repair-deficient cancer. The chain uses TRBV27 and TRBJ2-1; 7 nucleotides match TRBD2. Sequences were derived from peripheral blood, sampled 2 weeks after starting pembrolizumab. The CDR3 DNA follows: TGTGCCAGCAGTTTCGGGGCGGGCGGGGGATCCTACAATGAGCAGTTCTTC. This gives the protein CASSFGAGGGSYNEQFF.